What follows are 8 T cell receptor beta chains derived from one specimen sequenced in a study of blood T cell repertoires in COVID-19. The table came from immunoSEQ multiplex PCR; TCRdb's copy has only in-frame clones and leaves some out. The table lists tens of thousands of clones, roughly 80% of them singletons. Material: peripheral blood. The receptor source for this set is a man aged 50-59 years with COVID-19, enrolled during active disease.

CDR3 nucleotide sequence: TGTGCCAGCAGCCGTATTAGCGGGGTTGGCGAGCAGTACTTC. Protein sequence: CASSRISGVGEQYF. The J gene is TRBJ2-7, the V gene TRBV3-1 (or the pseudogene TRBV3-2), with 8 bases fitting TRBD2. The V gene's germline CDR1 is LGHDT and CDR2 YNNKEL (reference sequence). The CDR3 is 14 amino acids. Unmatched junction bases numbered 8, after V lost 4 bases and J lost 6 bases.

V usage is TRBV29-1 and J usage is TRBJ1-1; 7 bases align to TRBD1. Germline CDR1 SQVTM, CDR2 ANQGSEA. After removal of 6 bases from V and 2 bases from J, the junction contained 6 bases not matched to a gene. CDR3 length: 13 amino acids. The CDR3 is CSVVDRRNTEAFF. The CDR3 region has the DNA TGCAGCGTGGTGGACAGGAGAAACACTGAAGCTTTCTTT. Together with reference TRBV29-1 and TRBJ1-1, the CDR3 gives the full variable domain: SAVISQKPSRDICQRGTSLTIQCQVDSQVTMMFWYRQQPGQSLTLIATANQGSEATYESGFVIDKFPISRPNLTFSTLTVSNMSPEDSSIYLCSVVDRRNTEAFFGQGTRLTVV.

V usage is TRBV6-5 and J usage is TRBJ2-1; 8 bases map to TRBD1. J was trimmed by 9 bases and V by 2 bases; bases with no gene match: 9. Per germline, CDR1 MNHEY and CDR2 SVGAGI. CDR3 length: 15 amino acids. The CDR3 DNA reads TGTGCCAGCAGTTACCGCCAGGGGGCGTGGAGTGAGCAGTTCTTC. It encodes CASSYRQGAWSEQFF.

This sequence joins TRBV7-6 and TRBJ2-7; 10 nucleotides match TRBD1. Germline V gene sequence: CDR1 SGHVS, CDR2 FNYEAQ. The CDR3 has 16 amino acids. Germline trimming cut 4 bases from V and 2 bases from J; bases unmatched to any gene: 8. CDR3 coding DNA: TGTGCCAGCAGCTCGAAATCGGGACAGGGGACCTACGAGCAGTACTTC. This sequence encodes CASSSKSGQGTYEQYF.

The rearrangement joins TRBV6-5 to TRBJ1-1; TRBD1 is a possible D gene (5 bases). CDR1 and CDR2 (germline): MNHEY, SVGAGI. The CDR3 consists of 14 residues. V was shortened by 8 bases and J by 1 base, with 14 bases between the two germline ends. The CDR3 DNA reads as TGTGCCAGCGAGTTATACCAGGGGAACACTGAAGCTTTCTTT. It encodes CASELYQGNTEAFF.

The chain employs TRBV6-1 and TRBJ1-2; no reliable D call. Germline V lookup: CDR1 MNHNS, CDR2 SASEGT. Trimming removed 2 bases from V and 0 bases from J, with 7 bases in between. The length of the CDR3 is 14 residues. The CDR3 coding sequence is TGTGCCAGCAGTGAACAGAATTCTAACTATGGCTACACCTTC. Translation: CASSEQNSNYGYTF.

The rearrangement links TRBV7-9 to TRBJ1-3; 7 nucleotides agree with TRBD1. Germline lookup yields CDR1 SEHNR and CDR2 FQNEAQ (reference sequence). V was clipped by 4 bases and J by 0 bases; unmatched bases: 15. This CDR3 has 19 residues. CDR3 bases: TGTGCCAGCAGCTCCCAACGGGACAGAGGGGTGTTCTCTGGAAACACCATATATTTT. Protein: CASSSQRDRGVFSGNTIYF.

The chain carries TRBV5-3 and TRBJ2-5; 11 bases are a match to TRBD2. TRBV5-3 counts as an open reading frame of uncertain function. The CDR3 totals 12 residues. CDR3 nucleotide sequence: TGTGTATTAGCGGGGGGGCTTGAGACCCAGTACTTC. This sequence encodes CVLAGGLETQYF.